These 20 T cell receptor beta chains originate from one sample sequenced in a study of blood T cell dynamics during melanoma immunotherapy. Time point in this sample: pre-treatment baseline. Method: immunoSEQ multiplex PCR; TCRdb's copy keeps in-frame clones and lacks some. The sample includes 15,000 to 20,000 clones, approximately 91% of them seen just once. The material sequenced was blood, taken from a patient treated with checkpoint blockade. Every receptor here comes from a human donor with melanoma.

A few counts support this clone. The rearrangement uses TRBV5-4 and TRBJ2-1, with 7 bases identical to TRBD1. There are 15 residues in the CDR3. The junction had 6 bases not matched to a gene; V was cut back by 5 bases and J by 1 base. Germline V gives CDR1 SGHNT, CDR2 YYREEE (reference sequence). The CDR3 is CASSPRDRSYNEQFF. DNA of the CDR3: TGTGCCAGCAGTCCCCGGGACAGATCCTACAATGAGCAGTTCTTC.

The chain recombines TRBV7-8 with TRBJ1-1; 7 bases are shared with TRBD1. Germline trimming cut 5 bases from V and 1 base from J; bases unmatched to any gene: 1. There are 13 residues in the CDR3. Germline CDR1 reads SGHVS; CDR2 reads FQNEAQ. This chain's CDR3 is CASSQGGNTEAFF. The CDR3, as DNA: TGTGCCAGCAGCCAGGGGGGGAACACTGAAGCTTTCTTT.

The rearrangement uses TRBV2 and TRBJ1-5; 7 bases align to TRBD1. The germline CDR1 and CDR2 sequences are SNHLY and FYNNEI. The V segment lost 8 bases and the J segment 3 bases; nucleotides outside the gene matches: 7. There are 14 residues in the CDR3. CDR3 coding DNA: TGTGCCAGCGGGGGGACAGCCTTCAATCAGCCCCAGCATTTT. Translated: CASGGTAFNQPQHF.

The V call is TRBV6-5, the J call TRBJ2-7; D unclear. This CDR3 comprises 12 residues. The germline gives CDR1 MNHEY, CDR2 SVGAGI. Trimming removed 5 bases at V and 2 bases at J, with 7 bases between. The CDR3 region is CASSPTTYEQYF. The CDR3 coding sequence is TGTGCCAGCAGTCCCACCACCTACGAGCAGTACTTC.

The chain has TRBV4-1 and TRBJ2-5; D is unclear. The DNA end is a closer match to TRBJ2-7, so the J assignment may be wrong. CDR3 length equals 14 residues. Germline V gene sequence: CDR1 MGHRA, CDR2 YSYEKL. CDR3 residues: CASSQARTNYEQYF. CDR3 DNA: TGCGCCAGCAGCCAAGCTCGGACGAACTACGAGCAGTACTTC.

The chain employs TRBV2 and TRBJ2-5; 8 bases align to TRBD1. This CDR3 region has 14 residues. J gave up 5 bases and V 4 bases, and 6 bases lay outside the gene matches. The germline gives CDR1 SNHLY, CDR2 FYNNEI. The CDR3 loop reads CASSVQGARETQYF. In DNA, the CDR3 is TGTGCCAGCAGTGTGCAGGGGGCGCGGGAGACCCAGTACTTC. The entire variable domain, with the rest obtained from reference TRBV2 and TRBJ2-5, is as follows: EPEVTQTPSHQVTQMGQEVILRCVPISNHLYFYWYRQILGQKVEFLVSFYNNEISEKSEIFDDQFSVERPDGSNFTLKIRSTKLEDSAMYFCASSVQGARETQYFGPGTRLLVL.

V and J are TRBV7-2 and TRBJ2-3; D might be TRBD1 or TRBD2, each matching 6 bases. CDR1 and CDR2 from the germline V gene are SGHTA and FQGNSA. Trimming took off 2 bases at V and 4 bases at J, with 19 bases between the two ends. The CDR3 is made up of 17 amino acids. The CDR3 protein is CASSLYATGAPPDTQYF. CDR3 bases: TGTGCCAGCAGCTTATACGCGACGGGGGCCCCCCCAGATACGCAGTATTTT. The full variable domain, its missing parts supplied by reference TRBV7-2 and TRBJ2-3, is GAGVSQSPSNKVTEKGKDVELRCDPISGHTALYWYRQSLGQGLEFLIYFQGNSAPDKSGLPSDRFSAERTGGSVSTLTIQRTQQEDSAVYLCASSLYATGAPPDTQYFGPGTRLTVL.

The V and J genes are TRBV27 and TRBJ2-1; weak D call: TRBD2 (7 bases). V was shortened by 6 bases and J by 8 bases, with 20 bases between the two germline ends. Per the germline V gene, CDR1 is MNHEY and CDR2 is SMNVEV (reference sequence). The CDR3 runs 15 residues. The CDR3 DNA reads TGTGCCAGCAGCCGGGGGAGGGGGAAAGGGGATGAGCAGTTCTTC. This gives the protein CASSRGRGKGDEQFF.

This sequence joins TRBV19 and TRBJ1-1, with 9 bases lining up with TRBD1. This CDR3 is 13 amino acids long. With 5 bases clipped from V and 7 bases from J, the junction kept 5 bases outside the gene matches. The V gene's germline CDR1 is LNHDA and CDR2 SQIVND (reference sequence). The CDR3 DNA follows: TGTGCCAGTAGTCGGGAGGGACAGGGTGAAGCTTTCTTT. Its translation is CASSREGQGEAFF.

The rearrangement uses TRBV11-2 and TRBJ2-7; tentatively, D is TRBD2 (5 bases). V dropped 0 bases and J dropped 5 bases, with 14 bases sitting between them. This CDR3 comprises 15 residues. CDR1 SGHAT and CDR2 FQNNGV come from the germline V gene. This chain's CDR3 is CASSLDREAAHEQYF. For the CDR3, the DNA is TGTGCCAGCAGCTTAGATCGGGAAGCGGCACACGAGCAGTACTTC.

The CDR3: CSVRQRNTEAFF. CDR3 sequence (DNA): TGCAGCGTTAGACAGAGGAACACTGAAGCTTTCTTT. The chain couples TRBV29-1 to TRBJ1-1, with D possibly TRBD1 on 5 matching bases. The CDR3 length is 12 residues. V was clipped by 5 bases and J by 1 base, with 8 bases between them. Germline values: CDR1 SQVTM, CDR2 ANQGSEA.

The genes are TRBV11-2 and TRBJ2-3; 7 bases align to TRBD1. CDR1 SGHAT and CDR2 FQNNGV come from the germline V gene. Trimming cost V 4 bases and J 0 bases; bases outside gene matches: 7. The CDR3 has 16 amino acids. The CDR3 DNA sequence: TGTGCCAGCAGCTCAGGGGGATCTCGTAGCACAGATACGCAGTATTTT. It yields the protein CASSSGGSRSTDTQYF.

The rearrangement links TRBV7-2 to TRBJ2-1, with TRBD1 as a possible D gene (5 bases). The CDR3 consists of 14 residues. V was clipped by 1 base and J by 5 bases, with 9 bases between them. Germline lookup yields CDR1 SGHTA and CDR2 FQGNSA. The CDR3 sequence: CASSLVQAHNEQFF. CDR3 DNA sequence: TGTGCCAGCAGCTTAGTACAGGCCCACAATGAGCAGTTCTTC.

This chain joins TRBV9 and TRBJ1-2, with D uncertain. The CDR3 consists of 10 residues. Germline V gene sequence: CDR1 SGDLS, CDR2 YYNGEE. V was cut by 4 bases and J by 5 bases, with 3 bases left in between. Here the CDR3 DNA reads TGTGCCAGCAGCTCGTATGGCTACACCTTC. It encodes CASSSYGYTF.

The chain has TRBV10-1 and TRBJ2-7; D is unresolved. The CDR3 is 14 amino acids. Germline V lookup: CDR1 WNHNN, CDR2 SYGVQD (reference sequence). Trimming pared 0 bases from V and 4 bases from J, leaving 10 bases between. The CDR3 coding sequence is TGCGCCAGCAGTGAGTCGAGGCTACCGTACGAGCAGTACTTC. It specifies CASSESRLPYEQYF.

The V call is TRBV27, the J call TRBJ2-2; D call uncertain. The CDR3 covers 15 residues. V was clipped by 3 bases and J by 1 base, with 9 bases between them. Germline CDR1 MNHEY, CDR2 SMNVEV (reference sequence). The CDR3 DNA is TGTGCCAGCAGTTTCTCCGCTAGGAACACCGGGGAGCTGTTTTTT. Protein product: CASSFSARNTGELFF.

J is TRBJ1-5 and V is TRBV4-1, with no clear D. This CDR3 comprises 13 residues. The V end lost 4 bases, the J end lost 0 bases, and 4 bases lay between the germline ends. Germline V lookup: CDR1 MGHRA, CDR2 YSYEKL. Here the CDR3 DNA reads TGCGCCAGCAGCCGGGATAGCAATCAGCCCCAGCATTTT. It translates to CASSRDSNQPQHF.

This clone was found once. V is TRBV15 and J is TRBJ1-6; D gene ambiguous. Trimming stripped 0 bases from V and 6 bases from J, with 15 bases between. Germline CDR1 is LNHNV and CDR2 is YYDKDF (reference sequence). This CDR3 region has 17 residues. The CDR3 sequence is CATSRDLGRLINSPLHF. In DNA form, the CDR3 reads TGTGCCACCAGCAGAGATTTAGGCCGACTCATTAATTCACCCCTCCACTTT.

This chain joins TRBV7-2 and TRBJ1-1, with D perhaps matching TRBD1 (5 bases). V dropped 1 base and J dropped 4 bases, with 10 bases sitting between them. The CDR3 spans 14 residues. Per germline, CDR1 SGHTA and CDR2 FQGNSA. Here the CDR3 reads CASSLGGGSTEAFF. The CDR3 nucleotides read TGTGCCAGCAGCTTAGGCGGGGGGTCCACTGAAGCTTTCTTT.

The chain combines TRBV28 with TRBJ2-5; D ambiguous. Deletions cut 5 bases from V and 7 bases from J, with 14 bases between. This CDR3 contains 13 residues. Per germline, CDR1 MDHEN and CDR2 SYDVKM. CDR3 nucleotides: TGTGCCAGCAGTCCCCTTAGGGCCCCGACCCAGTACTTC. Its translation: CASSPLRAPTQYF.